This note documents a single T cell receptor (beta chain) sequence. Its antigen is unknown. The data originate from a study of OX40 agonist ivuxolimab in advanced cancers. Study overall: The patients' treatment was ivuxolimab, an agonistic anti-OX40 (CD134) antibody. Males comprised around four fifths of the group, whose mean age was about 61 years (range about 20 to 85). Partial responses were achieved by three patients, of whom one had hepatocellular carcinoma and two had cutaneous melanoma. The study, taken as a whole, reports: Relatively little clonal expansion, among the lowest observed, appeared in partial responders at 0.1-3.0 mg/kg.

The method was immunoSEQ multiplex PCR; TCRdb's version includes in-frame clones alone and lacks a portion of them. This table holds over 80,000 clones, approximately 87% found once. V shed 3 bases and J 2 bases; nucleotides not matched to a gene: 4. Germline V lookup: CDR1 SGHVS, CDR2 FQNEAQ. CDR3 length: 16 residues. This chain links TRBV7-8 with TRBJ2-3; 11 nucleotides agree with TRBD2. Sequencing used CD4+ or CD8+ T cells sorted from blood, obtained in a trial of the OX40 agonist ivuxolimab. This sequence originates from an adult with an advanced solid tumor such as melanoma, head and neck, liver or kidney cancer. The CDR3: CASSLTSGALTDTQYF. The CDR3 DNA follows: TGTGCCAGCAGCTTGACTAGCGGGGCTCTCACAGATACGCAGTATTTT.